The source of this T cell receptor beta chain is a study of T cells in Graves' hyperthyroidism and ophthalmopathy. Enrolled ophthalmopathy patients presented with a Clinical Activity Score of at least 3, a NOSPECS grade of at least 4, and disease duration under 3 months. The germline V gene has CDR1 MDHEN and CDR2 SYDVKM. The length of the CDR3 is 15 residues. J gave up 2 bases and V 3 bases, and 5 bases lay outside the gene matches. This clonotype was picked up many times. Template material for amplifying TCR beta CDR3 regions consisted of RNA transcripts. Using the HTBI primer set, a first-round RT-PCR was run on the TCR CDR3. Each CDR3 protein is one row after TCRdb ran MiXCR on the multiplex PCR reads. The sample records 330,000 or so distinct CDR3 sequences, roughly 19% being singletons.

The sample comprised blood. This chain connects TRBV28 to TRBJ2-7, with TRBD1 identical over 9 bases. The sequence derives from a man aged 50-59 years with Graves' ophthalmopathy. The CDR3 region is CASSFGTGNPYEQYF. The CDR3 nucleotides are TGTGCCAGCAGTTTCGGGACAGGGAATCCCTACGAGCAGTACTTC.